This TCR beta chain emerged from a study of blood T cell repertoires in COVID-19. The protocol was immunoSEQ multiplex PCR, while the TCRdb copy is restricted to in-frame clones and leaves out a portion. The profile shows around 380,000 clones, about four fifths of them singletons. The CDR3 runs to 15 residues. The V end was cut by 0 bases, the J end by 4 bases, with 10 bases between. Germline-derived CDR1 and CDR2 are MNHEY and SVGAGI. The sequence was collected from a human donor with acute or convalescent COVID-19. The donor label of this sample is uncertain. Sequencing input: peripheral blood. This chain connects TRBV6-5 to TRBJ1-5; D call uncertain. CDR3 bases: TGTGCCAGCAGTTACTCGAGCGTTCGGAATCAGCCCCAGCATTTT. Its translation: CASSYSSVRNQPQHF.